The 30 T cell receptor beta chains listed next were all sequenced from one sample in a study of beta chain features in type 1 diabetes. The isolated RNA, all of it, was reverse transcribed, so expressed TCRB transcripts were what got sequenced. Sequencing was performed with immunoSEQ multiplex PCR; in TCRdb, only in-frame clones are kept and a portion is missing. The sample carries some 410,000 clones, roughly an eighth recorded once. Material for sequencing was naive CD4+ T cells from blood. The receptor source for this set is a woman younger than 35 in good health.

This chain joins TRBV19 and TRBJ2-7; no firm D call. The CDR3 has 15 residues. V shed 5 bases and J shed 2 bases, with 16 bases lying between them. CDR1 and CDR2 (germline): LNHDA, SQIVND (reference sequence). The CDR3 protein is CASSARGVGPYEQYF. The DNA of the CDR3 is TGTGCCAGTAGTGCCCGTGGTGTGGGCCCCTACGAGCAGTACTTC.

This clone has a handful of counts. The chain employs TRBV7-9 and TRBJ1-4; no firm D call. The ends were cut back, 2 bases at V and 8 bases at J, with 3 bases in the middle. Germline values: CDR1 SEHNR, CDR2 FQNEAQ (reference sequence). The CDR3 consists of 11 residues. DNA of the CDR3: TGTGCCAGCAGCTTAACGGAAAAACTGTTTTTT. This gives the protein CASSLTEKLFF. The variable domain in full, with the rest retrieved from reference TRBV7-9 and TRBJ1-4, is DTGVSQNPRHKITKRGQNVTFRCDPISEHNRLYWYRQTLGQGPEFLTYFQNEAQLEKSRLLSDRFSAERPKGSFSTLEIQRTEQGDSAMYLCASSLTEKLFFGSGTQLSVL.

The CDR3 region has the DNA TGTGCCAGCAGCTCGAGCCCGGCATCCGGCTACACCTTC. This sequence encodes CASSSSPASGYTF. The rearrangement joins TRBV5-4 to TRBJ1-2; the D is unclear. V was clipped by 3 bases and J by 8 bases, with 14 bases between them. Germline V gene lookup returns CDR1 SGHNT and CDR2 YYREEE (reference sequence). The CDR3 contains 13 residues.

The chain employs TRBV4-2 and TRBJ2-7; D is undetermined. The V end lost 3 bases, the J end lost 6 bases, and 6 bases lay between the germline ends. The CDR3 loop spans 11 amino acids. CDR1 is LGHNA, CDR2 YNFKEQ, per germline. CDR3 sequence (DNA): TGTGCCAGCAGCCAGGAGTTCGAGCAGTACTTC. It yields the protein CASSQEFEQYF.

In this sample, this clone turned up a few times. CDR3 region: CAWAPGMGGSTDTQYF. The CDR3 coding sequence is TGTGCCTGGGCCCCCGGCATGGGCGGGAGCACAGATACGCAGTATTTT. The V and J genes are TRBV30 and TRBJ2-3; the D gene is possibly TRBD2 (5 bases). The CDR3 runs to 16 residues. V was shortened by 5 bases and J by 0 bases, with 18 bases between the two germline ends. Per the germline V gene, CDR1 is GTSNPN and CDR2 is SVGIG (reference sequence). Full variable domain (remainder filled in from reference TRBV30 and TRBJ2-3): SQTIHQWPATLVQPVGSPLSLECTVEGTSNPNLYWYRQAAGRGLQLLFYSVGIGQISSEVPQNLSASRPQDRQFILSSKKLLLSDSGFYLCAWAPGMGGSTDTQYFGPGTRLTVL.

The V gene is TRBV29-1, the J gene TRBJ2-1; D perhaps matches TRBD1 (6 bases). This CDR3 spans 14 amino acids. Trimming shortened V by 6 bases and J by 5 bases, and 17 bases separated the two germline ends. Germline CDR1 is SQVTM and CDR2 is ANQGSEA. Here the CDR3 reads CSVVDRYQNNEQFF. As DNA, the CDR3 is TGCAGCGTAGTAGACAGGTACCAAAACAATGAGCAGTTCTTC.

This clone was seen a handful of times. Other DNA sequences in the same sample also yield this CDR3. The chain combines TRBV7-2 with TRBJ2-6; D unclear. The CDR3 extends over 15 amino acids. Germline values: CDR1 SGHTA, CDR2 FQGNSA. Between the trimmed V and J ends, which lost 1 base and 1 base, there was a span of 5 bases. This chain's CDR3 is CASSLGGSGANVLTF. CDR3 bases: TGTGCCAGCAGCTTAGGAGGATCTGGGGCCAACGTCCTGACTTTC.

This clone came up a few times. The rearrangement joins TRBV4-3 to TRBJ2-3; D possibly corresponds to TRBD2 (5 bases). The V end lost 0 bases, the J end lost 12 bases, and 13 bases lay between the germline ends. The CDR3 contains 13 residues. Germline CDR1 reads LGHNA; CDR2 reads YSLEER. CDR3 in DNA: TGCGCCAGCAGCCAAGATATGAGGGATAATCAGTATTTT. It translates to CASSQDMRDNQYF.

The chain recombines TRBV7-9 with TRBJ2-3, with 7 bases that match TRBD2. Germline V lookup: CDR1 SEHNR, CDR2 FQNEAQ (reference sequence). CDR3 length: 14 residues. With 4 bases clipped from V and 2 bases from J, the junction kept 3 bases outside the gene matches. For the CDR3, the DNA is TGTGCCAGCAGCTCGAGCGGGGACACAGATACGCAGTATTTT. Protein sequence: CASSSSGDTDTQYF.

V gene TRBV28 combines with J gene TRBJ2-7, with D possibly TRBD2 on 6 matching bases. The V gene lost 2 bases and the J gene lost 0 bases, with 8 bases spanning the gap. The CDR3 has 14 residues. Germline CDR1 and CDR2: MDHEN and SYDVKM. CDR3 bases: TGTGCCAGCAGTTTAGGAGGGTTCTCCTACGAGCAGTACGTC. Protein sequence: CASSLGGFSYEQYV.

J is TRBJ2-5 and V is TRBV29-1, with 10 bases that match TRBD2. The CDR3 consists of 16 residues. Trimming removed 5 bases from V and 5 bases from J; junction bases left unmatched: 14. The germline CDR1 and CDR2 sequences are SQVTM and ANQGSEA. CDR3 sequence (DNA): TGCAGCGTTAAGGGCCTAGCGGGAGTGACGAGGGAGACCCAGTACTTC. Translation: CSVKGLAGVTRETQYF.

The chain has TRBV19 and TRBJ1-5; possibly TRBD1 for D (5 bases). Per the germline V gene, CDR1 is LNHDA and CDR2 is SQIVND (reference sequence). V was shortened by 9 bases and J by 4 bases, with 16 bases between the two germline ends. CDR3 size: 14 residues. DNA for the CDR3: TGTGCCAGCACGCTGGGACTTCTTAATCAGCCCCAGCATTTT. Protein: CASTLGLLNQPQHF.

The chain combines TRBV5-4 with TRBJ1-2; TRBD1 matches 9 bases. The CDR3 contains 15 residues. CDR1 and CDR2 from the germline V gene are SGHNT and YYREEE (reference sequence). J lost 7 bases, V lost 6 bases, and 13 bases had no gene match. Here the CDR3 reads CASTNPRQGGVGYTF. CDR3 DNA: TGTGCCAGCACCAACCCTAGACAGGGGGGAGTTGGCTACACCTTC.

In this sample, this clone turned up a few times. Other DNA sequences in this sample translate to the same CDR3. CDR3: CASSIRGTEAFF. DNA for the CDR3: TGTGCCAGTAGTATAAGGGGGACTGAAGCTTTCTTT. The chain couples TRBV19 to TRBJ1-1; D is possibly TRBD1 (6 bases). Germline CDR1 is LNHDA and CDR2 is SQIVND (reference sequence). This CDR3 is 12 amino acids long. V shed 2 bases and J shed 5 bases, with 6 bases lying between them.

This chain connects TRBV6-4 to TRBJ2-5; D is perhaps TRBD1 (5 bases). The CDR3 covers 16 residues. In germline, CDR1 is MRHNA, CDR2 SNTAGT. The V end lost 2 bases, the J end lost 1 base, and 14 bases lay between the germline ends. As DNA, the CDR3 is TGTGCCAGCAGTGACGGGGCAGTGCGTGGCCAAGAGACCCAGTACTTC. It translates to CASSDGAVRGQETQYF.

This chain links TRBV13 with TRBJ2-3, with TRBD2 matching 9 bases. The CDR3 is 16 residues long. The trim removed 4 bases at V and 1 base at J, leaving 6 bases unmatched. In germline, CDR1 is PRHDT, CDR2 FYEKMQ (reference sequence). CDR3 in amino acids: CASSYRGGGGTDTQYF. CDR3 sequence (DNA): TGTGCCAGCAGCTACCGCGGGGGGGGTGGCACAGATACGCAGTATTTT.

This clone was recorded a few times. The chain has TRBV10-2 and TRBJ2-7, with D possibly TRBD1 on 6 matching bases. V was cut by 4 bases and J by 4 bases, with 14 bases left in between. CDR3 length: 14 amino acids. CDR1 and CDR2 (germline): WSHSY, SAAADI. The CDR3 region is CASSVGGTGYEQYV. CDR3 DNA sequence: TGCGCCAGCAGTGTTGGTGGAACAGGGTACGAGCAGTACGTC.

This clone came up a few times. J is TRBJ2-1 and V is TRBV29-1, with a weak D call TRBD1 (5 bases). CDR1 is SQVTM, CDR2 ANQGSEA, per germline. The CDR3 spans 13 residues. V lost 2 bases, J lost 6 bases, and 11 bases lay in between. Here the CDR3 reads CSVERGQTNEQFF. CDR3 in DNA: TGCAGCGTTGAAAGGGGCCAGACCAATGAGCAGTTCTTC.

A few counts support this clone. The CDR3 DNA is TGTGCTAGTGGTCCCAACCGTAGCGTCAGTCCCTACGAGCAGTACTTC. As protein: CASGPNRSVSPYEQYF. J is TRBJ2-7 and V is TRBV12-5; a weak D match, TRBD2 (5 bases). The CDR3 spans 16 residues. Germline values: CDR1 LGHNT, CDR2 FRNRAP. Trimming took off 5 bases at V and 2 bases at J, with 19 bases between the two ends.

This clone was seen a few times. This sequence joins TRBV6-5 and TRBJ2-5, with unresolved D. The CDR3 loop spans 13 amino acids. Between the trimmed V and J ends, which lost 6 bases and 2 bases, there was a span of 10 bases. Per the germline V gene, CDR1 is MNHEY and CDR2 is SVGAGI. CDR3 amino acids: CASSGRVQETQYF. CDR3 nucleotides: TGTGCCAGCAGCGGACGGGTGCAAGAGACCCAGTACTTC.

This chain joins TRBV7-9 and TRBJ2-1; unclear D gene. Trimming shortened V by 6 bases and J by 0 bases, and 6 bases separated the two germline ends. Germline values: CDR1 SEHNR, CDR2 FQNEAQ (reference sequence). The CDR3 covers 13 residues. This CDR3 is CASRPDSYNEQFF. The CDR3 DNA reads as TGTGCCAGCAGGCCCGACTCCTACAATGAGCAGTTCTTC.

J is TRBJ1-2 and V is TRBV7-2; D remains ambiguous. Deletions cut 1 base from V and 7 bases from J, with 7 bases between. This CDR3 spans 12 amino acids. The germline V gene has CDR1 SGHTA and CDR2 FQGNSA. Here the CDR3 reads CASSLGYGGYTF. The DNA of the CDR3 is TGTGCCAGCAGCTTAGGGTACGGTGGCTACACCTTC. The full variable domain, rest sourced from reference TRBV7-2 and TRBJ1-2, is GAGVSQSPSNKVTEKGKDVELRCDPISGHTALYWYRQSLGQGLEFLIYFQGNSAPDKSGLPSDRFSAERTGGSVSTLTIQRTQQEDSAVYLCASSLGYGGYTFGSGTRLTVV.

The table lists this clone with a few counts. The V gene is TRBV2, the J gene TRBJ1-1, with no clear D. Trimming removed 5 bases at V and 3 bases at J, with 10 bases between. The CDR3 sequence is 13 residues long. Germline values: CDR1 SNHLY, CDR2 FYNNEI. Here the CDR3 reads CASSKTEYTEAFF. CDR3 nucleotide sequence: TGTGCCAGCAGTAAAACCGAGTACACTGAAGCTTTCTTT.

The table lists this clone with a few counts. The V gene is TRBV14, the J gene TRBJ2-7; no clear D gene. Germline V gene lookup returns CDR1 SGHDN and CDR2 FVKESK. There are 15 residues in the CDR3. The germline V and J ends were trimmed by 1 base and 0 bases, with 10 bases remaining between them. The DNA of the CDR3 is TGTGCCAGCAGCCAAGTAGGGTTCTTCTCCTACGAGCAGTACTTC. Its protein is CASSQVGFFSYEQYF.

This clone was counted only a few times. The CDR3 loop is CASSPSSRALNEQYV. Here the CDR3 DNA reads TGTGCCAGCTCACCTTCCTCCAGGGCTCTGAACGAGCAGTACGTC. This rearrangement joins TRBV18 to TRBJ2-7, with a weak D call TRBD1 (5 bases). Germline V gives CDR1 KGHSH, CDR2 LQKENI. The CDR3 extends over 15 amino acids. V shed 3 bases and J shed 5 bases, with 17 bases lying between them.

The table lists this clone with a few counts. This rearrangement joins TRBV5-1 to TRBJ2-5; possibly TRBD2 for D (6 bases). Per the germline V gene, CDR1 is SGHRS and CDR2 is YFSETQ. The CDR3 loop spans 12 amino acids. V was trimmed by 3 bases and J by 7 bases, leaving 10 bases between them. The CDR3 DNA reads TGCGCCAGCAGCTCCGGGCGGGGGACCCAGTACTTC. Translating it yields CASSSGRGTQYF.

The chain joins TRBV14 to TRBJ1-2; D is unclear. The germline V gene has CDR1 SGHDN and CDR2 FVKESK. CDR3 size: 15 residues. V was trimmed by 0 bases and J by 8 bases, leaving 16 bases between them. The CDR3, as DNA: TGTGCCAGCAGCCAAGATCGTAGAGGCCTGAAGGGCTACACCTTC. Translation: CASSQDRRGLKGYTF. Looking up the rest from reference TRBV14 and TRBJ1-2 gives the full variable domain: EAGVTQFPSHSVIEKGQTVTLRCDPISGHDNLYWYRRVMGKEIKFLLHFVKESKQDESGMPNNRFLAERTGGTYSTLKVQPAELEDSGVYFCASSQDRRGLKGYTFGSGTRLTVV.

The CDR3 nucleotides are TGTGCCTGGAGTCTCACTAGGACTAGCGGGAGGTCGGGCACAGATACGCAGTATTTT. Encoded protein: CAWSLTRTSGRSGTDTQYF. The chain carries TRBV30 and TRBJ2-3; the match to TRBD2 covers 14 bases. V lost 2 bases and J lost 1; bases outside the gene matches: 11. CDR3 length: 19 amino acids. Germline V lookup: CDR1 GTSNPN, CDR2 SVGIG (reference sequence).

The chain carries TRBV5-4 and TRBJ2-2; 7 nucleotides match TRBD1. CDR1 is SGHNT, CDR2 YYREEE, per germline (reference sequence). The CDR3 consists of 13 residues. The junction had 2 bases not matched to a gene; V was cut back by 4 bases and J by 5 bases. CDR3 region: CASSTGVTGELFF. The CDR3 DNA sequence: TGTGCCAGCAGCACAGGGGTTACCGGGGAGCTGTTTTTT.

In its sample, this clone was seen a few times. CDR3 region: CASSRGQGREHEQYF. CDR3 bases: TGCGCCAGCAGCCGCGGACAGGGTCGTGAACACGAGCAGTACTTC. The rearrangement uses TRBV23-1 and TRBJ2-7; TRBD1 agrees at 8 bases. TRBV23-1 is treated as an ORF (open reading frame) with a function not yet certain. The CDR3 covers 15 residues. V trimming: 6 bases; J trimming: 5 bases; junction bases outside the gene matches: 12.